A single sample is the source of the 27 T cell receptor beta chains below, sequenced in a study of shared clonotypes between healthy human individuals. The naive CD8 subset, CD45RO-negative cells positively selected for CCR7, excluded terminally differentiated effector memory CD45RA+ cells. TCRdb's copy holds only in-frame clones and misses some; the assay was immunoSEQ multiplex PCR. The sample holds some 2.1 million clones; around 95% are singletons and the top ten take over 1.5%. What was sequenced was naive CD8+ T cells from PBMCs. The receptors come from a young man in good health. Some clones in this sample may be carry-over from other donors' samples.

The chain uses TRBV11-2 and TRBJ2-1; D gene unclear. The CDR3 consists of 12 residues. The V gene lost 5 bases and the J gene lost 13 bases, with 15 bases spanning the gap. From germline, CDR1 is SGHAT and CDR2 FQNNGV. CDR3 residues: CASSPTGLDQFF. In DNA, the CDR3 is TGTGCCAGCAGCCCCACTGGGTTAGACCAGTTCTTC.

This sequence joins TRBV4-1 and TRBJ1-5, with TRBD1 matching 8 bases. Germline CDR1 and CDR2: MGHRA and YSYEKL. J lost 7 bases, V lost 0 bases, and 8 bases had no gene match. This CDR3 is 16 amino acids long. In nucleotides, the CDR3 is TGCGCCAGCAGCCAAGATTCGAGACAGGGGTGGCAGCCCCAGCATTTT. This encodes CASSQDSRQGWQPQHF.

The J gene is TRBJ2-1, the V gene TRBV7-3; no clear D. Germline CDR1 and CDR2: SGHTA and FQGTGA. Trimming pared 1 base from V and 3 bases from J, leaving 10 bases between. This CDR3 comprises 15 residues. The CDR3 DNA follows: TGTGCCAGCAGCTTAAGCGTTGGCGGCTACAATGAGCAGTTCTTC. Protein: CASSLSVGGYNEQFF.

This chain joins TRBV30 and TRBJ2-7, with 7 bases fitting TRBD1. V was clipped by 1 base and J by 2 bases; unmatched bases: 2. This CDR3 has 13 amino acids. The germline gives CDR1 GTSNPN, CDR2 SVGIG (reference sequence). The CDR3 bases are TGTGCCTGGAGTGGTGGACAGGCCTACGAGCAGTACTTC. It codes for CAWSGGQAYEQYF.

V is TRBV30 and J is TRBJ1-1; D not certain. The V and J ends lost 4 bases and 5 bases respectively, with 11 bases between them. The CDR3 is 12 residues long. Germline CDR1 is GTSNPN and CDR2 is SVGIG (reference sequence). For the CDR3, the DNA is TGTGCCTGGATGTTCATCCCTACTGAAGCTTTCTTT. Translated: CAWMFIPTEAFF.

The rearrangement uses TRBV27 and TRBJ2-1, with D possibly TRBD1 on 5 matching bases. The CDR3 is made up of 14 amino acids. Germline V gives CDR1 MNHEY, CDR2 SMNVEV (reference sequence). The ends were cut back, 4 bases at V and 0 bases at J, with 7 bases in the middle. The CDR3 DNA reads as TGTGCCAGCAGTTGGACAAACTCCTACAATGAGCAGTTCTTC. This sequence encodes CASSWTNSYNEQFF.

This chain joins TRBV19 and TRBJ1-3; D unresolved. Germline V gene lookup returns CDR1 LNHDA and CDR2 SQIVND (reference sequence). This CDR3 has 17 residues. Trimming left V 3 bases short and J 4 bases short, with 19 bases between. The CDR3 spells CASSIIPPAGSGNTIYF. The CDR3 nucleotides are TGTGCCAGTAGTATCATCCCACCGGCGGGATCGGGAAACACCATATATTTT.

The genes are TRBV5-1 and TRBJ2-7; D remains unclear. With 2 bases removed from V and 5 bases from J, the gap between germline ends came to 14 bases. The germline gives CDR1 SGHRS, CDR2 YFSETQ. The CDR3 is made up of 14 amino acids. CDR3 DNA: TGCGCCAGCAGCTTCCAGAGAACTCCGGACGAGCAGTACTTC. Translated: CASSFQRTPDEQYF. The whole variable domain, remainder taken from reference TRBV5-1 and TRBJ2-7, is KAGVTQTPRYLIKTRGQQVTLSCSPISGHRSVSWYQQTPGQGLQFLFEYFSETQRNKGNFPGRFSGRQFSNSRSEMNVSTLELGDSALYLCASSFQRTPDEQYFGPGTRLTVT.

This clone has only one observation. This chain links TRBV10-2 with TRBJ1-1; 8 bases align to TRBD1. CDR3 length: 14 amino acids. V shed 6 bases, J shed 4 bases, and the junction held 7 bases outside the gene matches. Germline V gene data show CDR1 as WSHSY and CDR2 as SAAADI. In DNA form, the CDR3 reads TGCGCCAGCAGAGAACAGGGGGGCCTCACTGAAGCTTTCTTT. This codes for CASREQGGLTEAFF.

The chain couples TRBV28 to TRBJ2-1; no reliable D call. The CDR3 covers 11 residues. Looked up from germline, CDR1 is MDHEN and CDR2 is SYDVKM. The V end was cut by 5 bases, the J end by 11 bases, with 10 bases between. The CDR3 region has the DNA TGTGCCAGCAGTCCAGAGAGGCAGCAGTTCTTC. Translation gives CASSPERQQFF.

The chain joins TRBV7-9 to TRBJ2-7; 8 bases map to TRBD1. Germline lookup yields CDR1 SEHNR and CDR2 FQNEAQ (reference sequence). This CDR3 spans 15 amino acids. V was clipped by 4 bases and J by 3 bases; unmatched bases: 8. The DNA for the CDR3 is TGTGCCAGCAGCTCTACAGGGGGGTCTCTCTACGAGCAGTACTTC. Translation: CASSSTGGSLYEQYF.

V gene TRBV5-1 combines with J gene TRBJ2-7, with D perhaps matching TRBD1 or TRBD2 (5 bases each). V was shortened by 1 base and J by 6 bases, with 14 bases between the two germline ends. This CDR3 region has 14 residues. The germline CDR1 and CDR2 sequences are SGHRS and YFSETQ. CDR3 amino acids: CASSLFGGTAEQYF. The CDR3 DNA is TGCGCCAGCAGCTTGTTTGGGGGTACGGCCGAGCAGTACTTC.

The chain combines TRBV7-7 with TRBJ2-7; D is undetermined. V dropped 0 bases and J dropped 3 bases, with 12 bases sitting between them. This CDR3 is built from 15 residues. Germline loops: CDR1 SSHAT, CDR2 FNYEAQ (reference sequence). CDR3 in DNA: TGTGCCAGCAGCTTAGCGGACGGTACCCTCTACGAGCAGTACTTC. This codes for CASSLADGTLYEQYF.

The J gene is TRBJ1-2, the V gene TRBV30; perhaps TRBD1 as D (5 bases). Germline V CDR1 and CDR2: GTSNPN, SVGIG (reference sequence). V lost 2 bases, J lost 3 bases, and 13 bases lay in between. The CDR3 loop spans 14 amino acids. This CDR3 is CAWSHAGMDYGYTF. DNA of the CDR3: TGTGCCTGGAGTCATGCAGGGATGGACTATGGCTACACCTTC. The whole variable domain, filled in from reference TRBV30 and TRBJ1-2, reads SQTIHQWPATLVQPVGSPLSLECTVEGTSNPNLYWYRQAAGRGLQLLFYSVGIGQISSEVPQNLSASRPQDRQFILSSKKLLLSDSGFYLCAWSHAGMDYGYTFGSGTRLTVV.

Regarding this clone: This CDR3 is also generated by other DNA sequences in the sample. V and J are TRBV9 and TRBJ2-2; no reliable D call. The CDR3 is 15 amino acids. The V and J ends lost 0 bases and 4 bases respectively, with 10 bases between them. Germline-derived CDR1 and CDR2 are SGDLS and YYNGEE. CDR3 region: CASSVEGSGTGELFF. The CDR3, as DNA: TGTGCCAGCAGCGTAGAAGGCTCCGGCACCGGGGAGCTGTTTTTT.

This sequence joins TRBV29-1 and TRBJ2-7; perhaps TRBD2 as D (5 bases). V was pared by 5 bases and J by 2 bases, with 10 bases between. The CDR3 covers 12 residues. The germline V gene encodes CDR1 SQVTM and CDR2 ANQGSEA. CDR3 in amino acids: CSVRGVPYEQYF. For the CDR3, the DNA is TGCAGCGTTCGGGGAGTCCCCTACGAGCAGTACTTC.

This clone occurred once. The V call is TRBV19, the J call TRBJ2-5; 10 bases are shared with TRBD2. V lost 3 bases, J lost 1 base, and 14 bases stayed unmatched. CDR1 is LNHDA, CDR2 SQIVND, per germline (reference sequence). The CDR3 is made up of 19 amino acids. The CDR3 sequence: CASSIKGARGLAVQETQYF. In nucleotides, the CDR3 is TGTGCCAGTAGTATTAAGGGGGCGCGCGGACTAGCGGTCCAAGAGACCCAGTACTTC.

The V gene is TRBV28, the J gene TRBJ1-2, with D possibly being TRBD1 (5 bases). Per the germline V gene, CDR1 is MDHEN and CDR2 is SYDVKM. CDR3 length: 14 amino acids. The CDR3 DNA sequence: TGTACCACCGGACTCCAGGGACTGAACTATGGCTACACCTTC. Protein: CTTGLQGLNYGYTF.

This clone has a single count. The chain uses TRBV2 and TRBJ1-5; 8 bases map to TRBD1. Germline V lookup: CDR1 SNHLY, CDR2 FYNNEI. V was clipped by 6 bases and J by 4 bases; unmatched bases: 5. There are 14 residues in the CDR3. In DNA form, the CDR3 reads TGTGCCAGCAGAACGGGACAGGCGAATCAGCCCCAGCATTTT. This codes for CASRTGQANQPQHF.

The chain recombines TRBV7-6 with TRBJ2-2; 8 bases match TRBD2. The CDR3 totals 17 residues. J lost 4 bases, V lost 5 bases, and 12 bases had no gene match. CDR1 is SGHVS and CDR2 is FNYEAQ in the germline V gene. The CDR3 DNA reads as TGTGCCAGCAGCGAACTCTTCAGCGGGAGTCGCACCGGGGAGCTGTTTTTT. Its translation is CASSELFSGSRTGELFF.

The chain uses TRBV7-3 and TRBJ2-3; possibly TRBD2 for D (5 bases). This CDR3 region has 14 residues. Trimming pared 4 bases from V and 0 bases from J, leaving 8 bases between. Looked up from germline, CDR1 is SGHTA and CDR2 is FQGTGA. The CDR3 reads CASSSRTSTDTQYF. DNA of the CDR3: TGTGCCAGCAGCTCCCGGACTAGCACAGATACGCAGTATTTT.

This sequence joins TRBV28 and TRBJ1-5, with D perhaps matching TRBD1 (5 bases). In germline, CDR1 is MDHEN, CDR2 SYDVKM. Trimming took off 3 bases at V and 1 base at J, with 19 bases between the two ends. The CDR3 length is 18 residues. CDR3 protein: CASSLHVSGGKSNQPQHF. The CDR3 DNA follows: TGTGCCAGCAGTTTGCACGTTTCGGGGGGAAAAAGCAATCAGCCCCAGCATTTT. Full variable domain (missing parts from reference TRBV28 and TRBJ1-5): DVKVTQSSRYLVKRTGEKVFLECVQDMDHENMFWYRQDPGLGLRLIYFSYDVKMKEKGDIPEGYSVSREKKERFSLILESASTNQTSMYLCASSLHVSGGKSNQPQHFGDGTRLSIL.

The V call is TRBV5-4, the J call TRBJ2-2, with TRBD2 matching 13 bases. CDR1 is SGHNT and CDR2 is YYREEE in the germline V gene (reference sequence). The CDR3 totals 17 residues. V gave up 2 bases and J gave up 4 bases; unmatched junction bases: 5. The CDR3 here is CASSLLLAGGVTGELFF. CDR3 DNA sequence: TGTGCCAGCAGCTTACTACTAGCGGGAGGGGTCACCGGGGAGCTGTTTTTT.

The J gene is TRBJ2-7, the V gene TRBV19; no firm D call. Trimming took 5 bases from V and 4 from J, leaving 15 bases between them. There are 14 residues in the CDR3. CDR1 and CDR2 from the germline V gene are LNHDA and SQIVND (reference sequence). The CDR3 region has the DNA TGTGCCAGTAGTTCCGGAGAGCTTAAGTACGAGCAGTACTTC. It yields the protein CASSSGELKYEQYF. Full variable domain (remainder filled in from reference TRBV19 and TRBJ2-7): DGGITQSPKYLFRKEGQNVTLSCEQNLNHDAMYWYRQDPGQGLRLIYYSQIVNDFQKGDIAEGYSVSREKKESFPLTVTSAQKNPTAFYLCASSSGELKYEQYFGPGTRLTVT.

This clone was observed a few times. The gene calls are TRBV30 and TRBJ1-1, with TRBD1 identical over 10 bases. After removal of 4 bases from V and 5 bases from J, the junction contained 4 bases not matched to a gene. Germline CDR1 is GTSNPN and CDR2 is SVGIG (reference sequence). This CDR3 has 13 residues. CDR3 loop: CAWTDRGLTEAFF. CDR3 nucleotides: TGTGCCTGGACCGACAGGGGGCTGACTGAAGCTTTCTTT.

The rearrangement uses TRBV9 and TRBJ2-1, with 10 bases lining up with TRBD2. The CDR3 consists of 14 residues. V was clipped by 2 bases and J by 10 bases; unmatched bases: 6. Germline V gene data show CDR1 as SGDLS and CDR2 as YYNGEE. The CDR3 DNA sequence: TGTGCCAGCAGCGTGGGGACTAGCGTAGCAGAGCAGTTCTTC. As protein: CASSVGTSVAEQFF.

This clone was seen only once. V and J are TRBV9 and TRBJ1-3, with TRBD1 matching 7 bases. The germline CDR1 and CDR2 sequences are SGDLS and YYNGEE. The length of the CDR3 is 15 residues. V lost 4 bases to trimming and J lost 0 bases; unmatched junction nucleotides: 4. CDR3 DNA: TGTGCCAGCAGCCCGAGGGACAGCTCTGGAAACACCATATATTTT. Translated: CASSPRDSSGNTIYF. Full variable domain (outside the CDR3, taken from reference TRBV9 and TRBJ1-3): DSGVTQTPKHLITATGQRVTLRCSPRSGDLSVYWYQQSLDQGLQFLIQYYNGEERAKGNILERFSAQQFPDLHSELNLSSLELGDSALYFCASSPRDSSGNTIYFGEGSWLTVV.